What follows are 4 T cell receptor beta chains derived from one specimen sequenced in a study of T cells in Graves' hyperthyroidism and ophthalmopathy. Amplification of TCR beta CDR3 regions was performed using RNA transcripts as template. With the HTBI primer set, the TCR CDR3 went through a first round of RT-PCR. TCRdb itself ran the multiplex PCR reads through MiXCR, one entry per CDR3 protein. Here the sample spans 300,000 to 450,000 distinct CDR3 sequences, more than 12% being singletons. The source material was blood. The receptors derive from a woman younger than 45 with Graves' ophthalmopathy.

This chain connects TRBV15 to TRBJ1-1, with a tentative D call TRBD1 (5 bases). V shed 9 bases and J shed 1 base, with 9 bases lying between them. The CDR3 totals 12 residues. Germline V CDR1 and CDR2: LNHNV, YYDKDF (reference sequence). CDR3 protein: CATGRRNTEAFF. The CDR3 DNA follows: TGTGCCACGGGACGGAGGAACACTGAAGCTTTCTTT.

This clonotype was observed a handful of times. V usage is TRBV7-9 and J usage is TRBJ1-3; D not certain. V dropped 1 base and J dropped 3 bases, with 4 bases sitting between them. This CDR3 contains 13 residues. CDR1 is SEHNR and CDR2 is FQNEAQ in the germline V gene (reference sequence). CDR3 protein: CASSLVYGNTIYF. CDR3 DNA: TGTGCCAGCAGCTTAGTTTATGGAAACACCATATATTTT.

This clonotype was recorded many times. The chain uses TRBV12-3 or TRBV12-4 and TRBJ2-7, with D perhaps being TRBD1 or TRBD2 (6 bases each). The CDR3 contains 18 residues. Trimming left V 0 bases short and J 1 base short, with 19 bases between. The CDR3: CASSLAGGAKSWSYEQYF. CDR3 DNA: TGTGCCAGCAGTTTAGCGGGGGGCGCAAAATCCTGGTCCTACGAGCAGTACTTC.

This clonotype was counted only a few times. V usage is TRBV27 and J usage is TRBJ2-1; 9 nucleotides align to TRBD2. Per the germline V gene, CDR1 is MNHEY and CDR2 is SMNVEV (reference sequence). The CDR3 is 18 amino acids. V trimming: 3 bases; J trimming: 3 bases; junction bases outside the gene matches: 12. The CDR3 sequence: CASSFSGVAGAIYNEQFF. The CDR3 DNA reads as TGTGCCAGCAGTTTCTCCGGGGTAGCGGGGGCCATCTACAATGAGCAGTTCTTC.